The 17 T cell receptor beta chains given below trace back to one sample, sequenced in a study of T cells after yellow fever vaccination. TCRdb called the 5' RACE reads again in MiXCR, with one record for every CDR3 protein. Of some 240,000 distinct CDR3 sequences in the sample, less than 3.5% are singletons; the top ten hold 3.2%. Specimen: CD4+ T cells sorted from PBMCs, collected 10 days after the yellow fever booster vaccination. Every receptor here comes from a man in his late teens or twenties who received the YFV17D yellow fever vaccine.

This clonotype was seen only a few times. The chain uses TRBV5-8 and TRBJ2-6; 7 nucleotides align to TRBD2. Germline values: CDR1 SGHTS, CDR2 YDEGEE. The CDR3 runs to 14 residues. V lost 7 bases to trimming and J lost 2 bases; unmatched junction nucleotides: 3. The CDR3 sequence: CASLRGTGANVLTF. The CDR3 region has the DNA TGTGCCAGCTTGCGGGGGACTGGGGCCAACGTCCTGACTTTC.

This clonotype was seen repeatedly, ten times or more. The chain recombines TRBV12-3 or TRBV12-4 with TRBJ2-1, with TRBD2 identical over 12 bases. The CDR3 contains 16 residues. The trim removed 0 bases at V and 8 bases at J, leaving 5 bases unmatched. In DNA, the CDR3 is TGTGCCAGCAGTTTAGCGTCTAGCGGGGGGGGAGATGAGCAGTTCTTC. Translating gives CASSLASSGGGDEQFF.

This clonotype has at least ten counts. The CDR3 sequence is CASNLPRGRGLQTQYF. CDR3 nucleotides: TGTGCCAGCAACCTCCCCCGGGGTCGGGGTCTGCAGACCCAGTACTTC. The chain uses TRBV28 and TRBJ2-5; D may be TRBD2 (5 bases). The germline V gene has CDR1 MDHEN and CDR2 SYDVKM. V was shortened by 7 bases and J by 6 bases, with 24 bases between the two germline ends. This CDR3 is 16 amino acids long.

V is TRBV3-1 and J is TRBJ2-7, with unresolved D. Trimming shortened V by 4 bases and J by 2 bases, and 15 bases separated the two germline ends. Looked up from germline, CDR1 is LGHDT and CDR2 is YNNKEL (reference sequence). The CDR3 extends over 15 amino acids. The CDR3 loop reads CASSLKGAAPYEQYV. Here the CDR3 DNA reads TGTGCCAGCAGCCTCAAAGGCGCTGCCCCCTACGAGCAGTACGTC.

This clonotype was seen ten or more times. The chain employs TRBV20-1 and TRBJ2-1; TRBD2 agrees at 10 bases. V lost 3 bases, J lost 8 bases, and 7 bases stayed unmatched. The germline V gene has CDR1 DFQATT and CDR2 SNEGSKA (reference sequence). The length of the CDR3 is 14 residues. The CDR3 sequence: CSARLLAGRDEQFF. The DNA for the CDR3 is TGCAGTGCTAGGCTACTAGCGGGGCGGGATGAGCAGTTCTTC.

The chain has TRBV20-1 and TRBJ1-1; 7 bases are shared with TRBD1. This CDR3 has 15 residues. CDR1 is DFQATT, CDR2 SNEGSKA, per germline (reference sequence). V was clipped by 0 bases and J by 6 bases; unmatched bases: 10. CDR3 sequence reads: CSARDSRQGDAEAFF. Written as DNA, the CDR3 is TGCAGTGCTAGAGACAGCAGACAGGGTGACGCTGAAGCTTTCTTT.

This clonotype was recorded at least ten times. V is TRBV29-1 and J is TRBJ1-5; 7 positions match TRBD1. Trimming at V came to 1 base and at J to 5 bases, leaving 5 bases not matched to a gene. The CDR3 runs to 14 residues. Germline CDR1 SQVTM, CDR2 ANQGSEA. CDR3 residues: CSVEAGTAYQPQHF. The CDR3 nucleotides are TGCAGCGTTGAAGCCGGGACAGCATATCAGCCCCAGCATTTT.

This clonotype was seen only a few times. CDR3 residues: CATPGHEQFF. Written as DNA, the CDR3 is TGTGCCACCCCGGGTCATGAGCAGTTCTTC. This sequence joins TRBV5-5 and TRBJ2-1; D remains ambiguous. The germline gives CDR1 SGHKS, CDR2 YYEKEE (reference sequence). There are 10 residues in the CDR3. V lost 9 bases to trimming and J lost 8 bases, with 9 bases between them.

The genes are TRBV12-3 or TRBV12-4 and TRBJ2-1; D is perhaps TRBD2 (5 bases). This CDR3 spans 13 amino acids. Trimming pared 2 bases from V and 9 bases from J, leaving 11 bases between. As DNA, the CDR3 is TGTGCCAGCAGTTTAAATCTGGGGAGTGAGCAGTTCTTC. As protein: CASSLNLGSEQFF.

V gene TRBV11-2 combines with J gene TRBJ1-4; no clear D. Deletions cut 2 bases from V and 8 bases from J, with 6 bases between. The CDR3 covers 12 residues. Germline assignment: CDR1 SGHAT and CDR2 FQNNGV. The CDR3 sequence: CASSLQREKLFF. The CDR3 nucleotides are TGTGCCAGCAGCTTACAGAGGGAAAAACTGTTTTTT.

The chain recombines TRBV20-1 with TRBJ1-6, with D possibly being TRBD1 (5 bases). Germline loops: CDR1 DFQATT, CDR2 SNEGSKA (reference sequence). Between the trimmed V and J ends, which lost 5 bases and 0 bases, there was a span of 14 bases. This CDR3 comprises 16 residues. CDR3 coding DNA: TGCAGTGCTCCCCGTGGGGGACTCTCCTATAATTCACCCCTCCACTTT. Its protein product is CSAPRGGLSYNSPLHF.

This clonotype showed up just a few times. The rearrangement uses TRBV20-1 and TRBJ1-6; 8 nucleotides agree with TRBD1. This CDR3 comprises 13 residues. Trimming cost V 3 bases and J 7 bases; bases outside gene matches: 2. CDR1 is DFQATT and CDR2 is SNEGSKA in the germline V gene (reference sequence). CDR3 sequence: CSASHRGNSPLHF. The DNA of the CDR3 is TGCAGTGCTAGCCACAGGGGGAATTCACCCCTCCACTTT.

This clonotype occurred a few times. The rearrangement joins TRBV15 to TRBJ2-7, with D perhaps TRBD1 (5 bases). Trimming left V 3 bases short and J 5 bases short, with 11 bases between. The CDR3 sequence is 13 residues long. Germline V gene lookup returns CDR1 LNHNV and CDR2 YYDKDF (reference sequence). As DNA, the CDR3 is TGTGCCACCAGCAGTAAGATGGGGCACGAGCAGTACTTC. It yields the protein CATSSKMGHEQYF.

There are a few counts of this clonotype. This rearrangement joins TRBV5-1 to TRBJ2-3, with TRBD2 as a possible D gene (5 bases). Trimming shortened V by 6 bases and J by 3 bases, and 14 bases separated the two germline ends. CDR3 length: 14 amino acids. The germline V gene has CDR1 SGHRS and CDR2 YFSETQ. The CDR3 region is CASTPRASTDTQYF. The CDR3 DNA reads TGCGCCAGCACCCCGAGGGCTAGTACAGATACGCAGTATTTT.

To note about this clonotype: Possible read error: a much larger clone is one base away. The rearrangement links TRBV6-5 to TRBJ2-7; 7 bases fit TRBD1. The germline V gene encodes CDR1 MNHEY and CDR2 SVGAGI. The CDR3 is 13 amino acids. CDR3 protein: CASSHGTVDEQHF. In nucleotides, the CDR3 is TGTGCCAGCAGCCACGGGACAGTGGACGAGCAGCACTTC.

In this sample, this clonotype turned up many times. The chain is built from TRBV7-9 and TRBJ2-1; D gene ambiguous. Germline assignment: CDR1 SEHNR and CDR2 FQNEAQ (reference sequence). The ends were cut back, 1 base at V and 9 bases at J, with 4 bases in the middle. This CDR3 has 11 amino acids. This CDR3 is CASSLEFEQFF. In DNA, the CDR3 is TGTGCCAGCAGCTTAGAGTTTGAGCAGTTCTTC.

In this sample, this clonotype turned up many times. The chain carries TRBV4-2 and TRBJ2-3, with TRBD1 as a possible D gene (6 bases). The CDR3 covers 16 residues. V gave up 0 bases and J gave up 1 base, with 11 bases separating them. Per the germline V gene, CDR1 is LGHNA and CDR2 is YNFKEQ. The CDR3 protein is CASSQDRGYGTDTQYF. The CDR3 DNA sequence: TGTGCCAGCAGCCAAGATAGGGGGTACGGCACAGATACGCAGTATTTT.